This T cell receptor beta chain is drawn from a study of blood T cell repertoires in COVID-19. Generated by immunoSEQ multiplex PCR, the TCRdb table keeps only in-frame clones and is missing some. The sample lists some 330,000 clones, about four fifths seen once, with approximately 5.4% in the top ten. Trimming stripped 0 bases from V and 6 bases from J, with 18 bases between. This CDR3 is 16 amino acids long. Per germline, CDR1 SGHDT and CDR2 YYEEEE. Source material: PBMCs or T cells enriched from blood (not recorded which). The TCR sequence derives from a woman between 50 and 59 years old who had recovered from COVID-19. This chain joins TRBV5-6 and TRBJ1-2; D not resolved. The CDR3 here is CASSLVQSRRSDGYTF. The DNA for the CDR3 is TGTGCCAGCAGCTTGGTGCAGTCCAGGCGTTCCGATGGCTACACCTTC.